The 28 T cell receptor beta chains below come from one sample, sequenced in a study of CD8 T cells in Susac syndrome. cDNA came from approximately 0.5 to 1 ug RNA primed by random hexamers. TCRdb used MiXCR to reprocess the immunoSEQ multiplex PCR reads, holding one entry per CDR3 protein. The sample lists around 140,000 distinct CDR3 sequences; roughly 95% were seen once. The source material was CD4+ T cells from PBMCs. These receptors were collected from a human donor in good health.

V is TRBV27 and J is TRBJ1-1, with 9 bases lining up with TRBD1. Per germline, CDR1 MNHEY and CDR2 SMNVEV (reference sequence). This CDR3 has 14 amino acids. With 7 bases clipped from V and 5 bases from J, the junction kept 8 bases outside the gene matches. The CDR3 nucleotides read TGTGCCAGCAACAGGGGGCCAGGGGCGACTGAAGCTTTCTTT. Translating it yields CASNRGPGATEAFF.

The genes are TRBV6-6 and TRBJ2-5; no clear D. The CDR3 runs to 15 residues. Germline CDR1 MNHNY, CDR2 SVGAGI (reference sequence). The V end was cut by 5 bases, the J end by 5 bases, with 18 bases between. This CDR3 reads CASSLWDQMRETQYF. CDR3 in DNA: TGTGCCAGCAGTCTCTGGGATCAAATGCGGGAGACCCAGTACTTC.

The V call is TRBV5-1, the J call TRBJ2-5; TRBD1 matches 8 bases. The CDR3 runs to 15 residues. Germline lookup yields CDR1 SGHRS and CDR2 YFSETQ. The V segment lost 6 bases and the J segment 1 base; nucleotides outside the gene matches: 8. The CDR3 region has the DNA TGCGCCAGCACCTCCGGGACAGGCCCCCAAGAGACCCAGTACTTC. The encoded protein is CASTSGTGPQETQYF. Drawing the rest from reference TRBV5-1 and TRBJ2-5, the complete variable domain is KAGVTQTPRYLIKTRGQQVTLSCSPISGHRSVSWYQQTPGQGLQFLFEYFSETQRNKGNFPGRFSGRQFSNSRSEMNVSTLELGDSALYLCASTSGTGPQETQYFGPGTRLLVL.

The chain couples TRBV7-8 to TRBJ2-7; D possibly matches TRBD1 or TRBD2 (6 bases each). Trimming removed 5 bases at V and 4 bases at J, with 21 bases between. Germline V CDR1 and CDR2: SGHVS, FQNEAQ. The CDR3 has 16 residues. For the CDR3, the DNA is TGTGCCAGCAGCAACACCAGGGGCCAGGGGAGGTACGAGCAGTACTTC. Translating gives CASSNTRGQGRYEQYF.

The chain has TRBV19 and TRBJ1-2, with D unclear. This CDR3 spans 13 amino acids. V gave up 8 bases and J gave up 3 bases, with 13 bases separating them. Germline V gives CDR1 LNHDA, CDR2 SQIVND (reference sequence). Here the CDR3 reads CASALRGDYGYTF. The CDR3 region has the DNA TGTGCCAGTGCCCTTCGGGGAGACTATGGCTACACCTTC.

A single count supports this clonotype. The chain recombines TRBV5-6 with TRBJ1-2; D is undetermined. Germline loops: CDR1 SGHDT, CDR2 YYEEEE. The CDR3 sequence is 14 residues long. V was cut by 3 bases and J by 1 base, with 10 bases left in between. The CDR3 sequence: CASSSDPFNYGYTF. The CDR3 coding sequence is TGTGCCAGCAGCTCTGACCCTTTTAACTATGGCTACACCTTC.

In the case of this clonotype: The junction departs from germline at one end; a sequencing error may be responsible. J is TRBJ2-7 and V is TRBV11-2; 8 bases are shared with TRBD2. The CDR3 spans 14 residues. Germline-derived CDR1 and CDR2 are SGHAT and FQNNGV. The CDR3 DNA sequence: TGTGCCAGCAGCTTATTCCCGGGAGGGTACGTGCAGTACTTC. This codes for CASSLFPGGYVQYF.

In its sample, this clonotype was seen once. J is TRBJ1-5 and V is TRBV18; D might be TRBD1 (6 bases). This CDR3 has 16 residues. Trimming took off 6 bases at V and 7 bases at J, with 22 bases between the two ends. Germline CDR1 KGHSH, CDR2 LQKENI. The CDR3 nucleotides read TGTGCCAGCTCCCCCGGACAGCCCTCGGCAGGACAGCCCCAGCATTTT. Encoded protein: CASSPGQPSAGQPQHF.

V gene TRBV5-1 combines with J gene TRBJ1-2, with a tentative D call TRBD1 (5 bases). V was cut by 0 bases and J by 3 bases, with 9 bases left in between. Germline V gene lookup returns CDR1 SGHRS and CDR2 YFSETQ. The CDR3 totals 14 residues. CDR3 sequence reads: CASSLVVGDYGYTF. Written as DNA, the CDR3 is TGCGCCAGCAGCTTGGTAGTAGGGGACTATGGCTACACCTTC.

The chain is built from TRBV30 and TRBJ1-1; D is ambiguous. V was trimmed by 6 bases and J by 7 bases, leaving 12 bases between them. The V gene's germline CDR1 is GTSNPN and CDR2 SVGIG (reference sequence). The CDR3 loop spans 11 amino acids. CDR3 region: CACTDYDEAFF. The CDR3 bases are TGTGCCTGCACAGATTACGATGAAGCTTTCTTT.

The chain uses TRBV5-6 and TRBJ2-1; no definite D call. Trimming left V 4 bases short and J 12 bases short, with 11 bases between. CDR1 and CDR2 from the germline V gene are SGHDT and YYEEEE. This CDR3 contains 11 residues. The CDR3 protein is CASSGAAGQFF. CDR3 nucleotide sequence: TGTGCCAGCAGCGGTGCTGCTGGGCAGTTCTTC.

This chain joins TRBV15 and TRBJ1-5; the match to TRBD1 covers 10 bases. The CDR3 has 14 residues. V lost 5 bases, J lost 5 bases, and 3 bases stayed unmatched. The V gene's germline CDR1 is LNHNV and CDR2 YYDKDF (reference sequence). The CDR3 here is CATSPGQGDQPQHF. CDR3 nucleotides: TGTGCCACCAGCCCTGGACAGGGGGATCAGCCCCAGCATTTT.

J is TRBJ2-7 and V is TRBV27, with D possibly matching TRBD1 (5 bases). This CDR3 is 15 amino acids long. Per germline, CDR1 MNHEY and CDR2 SMNVEV (reference sequence). The V and J ends lost 3 bases and 5 bases respectively, with 17 bases between them. In DNA, the CDR3 is TGTGCCAGCAGTTTTCGGGCAGGGTCTTTACACGAGCAGTACTTC. Amino acid sequence: CASSFRAGSLHEQYF.

This clonotype has just a few counts. The chain carries TRBV3-1 and TRBJ2-5; 9 bases map to TRBD1. This CDR3 has 14 residues. CDR1 and CDR2 (germline): LGHDT, YNNKEL (reference sequence). V lost 4 bases and J lost 6; bases outside the gene matches: 6. The DNA for the CDR3 is TGTGCCAGCAGCCCTTTCGGACAGGGGAAGACCCAGTACTTC. Protein sequence: CASSPFGQGKTQYF.

The chain uses TRBV21-1 and TRBJ2-1; the table's D gene call, TRBD1, was not cross checked with the DNA. TRBV21-1 is a listed pseudogene. The CDR3 sequence is 13 residues long. The DNA for the CDR3 is TGTGCCAGGAGTCAGGGCGCGCCGCCGGAGCAGTTCTTC. This sequence encodes CARSQGAPPEQFF.

This chain joins TRBV3-1 and TRBJ2-2; 7 positions agree with TRBD2. J was trimmed by 2 bases and V by 3 bases; bases with no gene match: 6. From germline, CDR1 is LGHDT and CDR2 YNNKEL (reference sequence). This CDR3 comprises 16 residues. The CDR3 loop is CASSQWEGRNTGELFF. The CDR3 region has the DNA TGTGCCAGCAGCCAGTGGGAGGGCCGAAACACCGGGGAGCTGTTTTTT.

The rearrangement joins TRBV20-1 to TRBJ1-2; the match to TRBD1 covers 7 bases. The CDR3 has 13 residues. Germline trimming cut 6 bases from V and 3 bases from J; bases unmatched to any gene: 7. Germline CDR1 DFQATT, CDR2 SNEGSKA (reference sequence). The CDR3 region has the DNA TGCAGTGCCGACCCCGGGACAGACTATGGCTACACCTTC. Translated, it gives CSADPGTDYGYTF.

The gene calls are TRBV10-3 and TRBJ1-1; D gene unclear. The CDR3 has 13 residues. The V gene lost 4 bases and the J gene lost 7 bases, with 13 bases spanning the gap. Per germline, CDR1 ENHRY and CDR2 SYGVKD. The CDR3 protein is CAISGAQDGEAFF. The CDR3 DNA sequence: TGTGCCATCAGTGGAGCCCAAGATGGTGAAGCTTTCTTT.

This chain connects TRBV5-1 to TRBJ2-7; weak D call: TRBD1 (6 bases). CDR3 length: 15 residues. Germline CDR1 and CDR2: SGHRS and YFSETQ. V dropped 0 bases and J dropped 2 bases, with 12 bases sitting between them. CDR3 loop: CASSLGRTDPYEQYF. For the CDR3, the DNA is TGCGCCAGCAGCTTGGGAAGGACAGACCCCTACGAGCAGTACTTC.

The genes are TRBV5-4 and TRBJ2-1; no clear D. From germline, CDR1 is SGHNT and CDR2 YYREEE (reference sequence). V shed 0 bases and J shed 9 bases, with 7 bases lying between them. This CDR3 contains 12 residues. The CDR3 DNA reads as TGTGCCAGCAGCTTGGACCGGTTTGAGCAGTTCTTC. This gives the protein CASSLDRFEQFF.

This clonotype appeared a few times. The CDR3 loop reads CSARHSGGINEQFF. CDR3 coding DNA: TGCAGTGCTAGACACAGCGGAGGAATCAATGAGCAGTTCTTC. The chain links TRBV20-1 to TRBJ2-1, with D tentatively TRBD2 (5 bases). Germline assignment: CDR1 DFQATT and CDR2 SNEGSKA (reference sequence). This CDR3 is built from 14 residues. V was shortened by 2 bases and J by 6 bases, with 14 bases between the two germline ends.

Only one count was recorded for this clonotype. This CDR3 is CSGRDIANTEAFF. DNA for the CDR3: TGCAGCGGTCGGGACATCGCTAACACTGAAGCTTTCTTT. The rearrangement links TRBV29-1 to TRBJ1-1; possibly TRBD1 for D (6 bases). Germline-derived CDR1 and CDR2 are SQVTM and ANQGSEA. The CDR3 extends over 13 amino acids. Trimming removed 7 bases from V and 2 bases from J, with 14 bases in between.

The rearrangement joins TRBV14 to TRBJ2-2, with 9 bases that match TRBD2. Trimming cost V 4 bases and J 5 bases; bases outside gene matches: 5. The CDR3 is 15 amino acids. From germline, CDR1 is SGHDN and CDR2 FVKESK. The CDR3 bases are TGTGCCAGCAGCCCCCGACTAGCGGTAACCGGGGAGCTGTTTTTT. Protein product: CASSPRLAVTGELFF.

The chain is built from TRBV25-1 and TRBJ1-4; weak D call: TRBD1 (5 bases). Germline V CDR1 and CDR2: MGHDK, SYGVNS. This CDR3 is built from 15 residues. Trimming left V 1 base short and J 8 bases short, with 14 bases between. The CDR3, as DNA: TGTGCCAGCAGTGAATTCCTAGGGGTGGGAGAAAAACTGTTTTTT. Translation: CASSEFLGVGEKLFF.

The chain carries TRBV4-2 and TRBJ2-7, with 8 positions matching TRBD2. Germline V CDR1 and CDR2: LGHNA, YNFKEQ. CDR3 size: 16 residues. V lost 4 bases, J lost 4 bases, and 12 bases stayed unmatched. DNA for the CDR3: TGTGCCAGCAGCCCAAGTGGAGCGGGAGTGGTGTACGAGCAGTACTTC. Translated, it gives CASSPSGAGVVYEQYF.

The gene calls are TRBV7-2 and TRBJ2-7; TRBD2 matches at 11 bases. Per the germline V gene, CDR1 is SGHTA and CDR2 is FQGNSA. The CDR3 extends over 18 amino acids. The ends lost 3 bases at V and 1 base at J; junction bases unmatched: 11. In DNA, the CDR3 is TGTGCCAGCAGCTTGAGGGGGTCGACTAGCGGGGCTTCCTACGAGCAGTACTTC. This translates into CASSLRGSTSGASYEQYF. The variable domain in full, completed from reference TRBV7-2 and TRBJ2-7, reads GAGVSQSPSNKVTEKGKDVELRCDPISGHTALYWYRQSLGQGLEFLIYFQGNSAPDKSGLPSDRFSAERTGGSVSTLTIQRTQQEDSAVYLCASSLRGSTSGASYEQYFGPGTRLTVT.

CDR3 sequence reads: CATSDAGTSGTDTQYF. The CDR3 DNA is TGTGCCACCAGTGATGCCGGGACTAGCGGCACAGATACGCAGTATTTT. The genes are TRBV24-1 and TRBJ2-3, with 10 nucleotides matching TRBD2. Germline values: CDR1 KGHDR, CDR2 SFDVKD. V was pared by 3 bases and J by 1 base, with 3 bases of the junction left unmatched. The CDR3 runs to 16 residues.

The chain joins TRBV10-3 to TRBJ2-3; D may correspond to TRBD1 or TRBD2 (5 bases each). From germline, CDR1 is ENHRY and CDR2 SYGVKD. The CDR3 extends over 15 amino acids. V was shortened by 5 bases and J by 2 bases, with 14 bases between the two germline ends. For the CDR3, the DNA is TGTGCCATCAGTTCCACCCAAGGGACCACAGATACGCAGTATTTT. Amino acids: CAISSTQGTTDTQYF.